This T cell receptor beta chain was sequenced in a study of blood T cell repertoires in COVID-19. Looking at the study overall: PBMCs, B-cell-depleted T cells, or T cells provided the cDNA or gDNA that made up the material.

The CDR3 has 16 amino acids. The junction had 6 bases not matched to a gene; V was cut back by 5 bases and J by 0 bases. The germline CDR1 and CDR2 sequences are SGHAT and FQNNGV. Clones were sequenced by immunoSEQ multiplex PCR, and TCRdb holds only the in-frame ones, with some missing. The sample holds 30,000 or so clones, under 90% seen once. J is TRBJ1-3 and V is TRBV11-2; 8 positions agree with TRBD1. This sequence originates from a man aged 45-65 years with acute or convalescent COVID-19. Sequenced material: peripheral blood. CDR3 nucleotide sequence: TGTGCCAGCAGCCGACAGGGGATCGCCTCTGGAAACACCATATATTTT. Its translation: CASSRQGIASGNTIYF.